This TCR beta chain was captured in a study of blood T cell repertoires in COVID-19. J was trimmed by 2 bases and V by 9 bases; bases with no gene match: 10. The germline V gene encodes CDR1 LNHNV and CDR2 YYDKDF (reference sequence). CDR3 length equals 14 residues. The repertoire was sequenced with immunoSEQ multiplex PCR; TCRdb's copy has only in-frame clones and lacks some. The table has roughly 85,000 clones, around four fifths seen once. The sequencing input was peripheral blood. The rearrangement links TRBV15 to TRBJ2-7; 7 nucleotides match TRBD2. The sequence came from a human donor in a cohort sampled during active COVID-19. CDR3 DNA: TGTGCCACTTCGGGGAGGGGACCTCCCTACGAGCAGTACTTC. This gives the protein CATSGRGPPYEQYF. Combining the CDR3 with reference TRBV15 and TRBJ2-7 gives the whole variable domain DAMVIQNPRYQVTQFGKPVTLSCSQTLNHNVMYWYQQKSSQAPKLLFHYYDKDFNNEADTPDNFQSRRPNTSFCFLDIRSPGLGDTAMYLCATSGRGPPYEQYFGPGTRLTVT.